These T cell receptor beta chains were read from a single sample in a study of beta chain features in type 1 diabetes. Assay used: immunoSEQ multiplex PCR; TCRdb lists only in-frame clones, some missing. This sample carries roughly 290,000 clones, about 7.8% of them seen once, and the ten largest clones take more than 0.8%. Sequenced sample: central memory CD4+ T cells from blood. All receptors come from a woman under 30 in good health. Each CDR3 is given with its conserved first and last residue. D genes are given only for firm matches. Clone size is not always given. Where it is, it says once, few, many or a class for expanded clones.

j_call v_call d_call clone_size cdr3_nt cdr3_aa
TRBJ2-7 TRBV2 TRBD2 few TGTGCCAGCACACCTCCGACTAGCGCCGAAAGCGTTCCTTACGAGCAGTACTTC CASTPPTSAESVPYEQYF
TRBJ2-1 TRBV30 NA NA TGTGCCTCTGGGCGATTCCTACAAGGTGAGCAGTTCTTC CASGRFLQGEQFF
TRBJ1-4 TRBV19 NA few TGTGCCAGTAGTCGAGGTGTTGGTAATGAAAAACTGTTTTTT CASSRGVGNEKLFF
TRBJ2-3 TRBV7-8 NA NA TGTGCCAGCAGCTCCGGCCCGAGCGATACGCAGTATTTT CASSSGPSDTQYF
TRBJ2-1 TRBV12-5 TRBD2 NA TGTGCTAGTGGTAAAAGCGGGAGGGCCTTCGATGAGCAGTTCTTC CASGKSGRAFDEQFF
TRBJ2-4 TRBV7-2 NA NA TGTGCCAGCAGCTTAGAAAGAGGGGGTAACTACATTCAGTACTTC CASSLERGGNYIQYF
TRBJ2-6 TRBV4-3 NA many TGCGCCAGCAGCCAAGATTATAGGGGAGCTGGGGCCAACGTCCTGACTTTC CASSQDYRGAGANVLTF
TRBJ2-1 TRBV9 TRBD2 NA TGTGCCAGCAGCGTAGTGCCTAGCGGGGGCCGATACAATGAGCAGTTCTTC CASSVVPSGGRYNEQFF
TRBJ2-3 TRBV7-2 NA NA TGTGCCAGCAGCTTGGAGTACTCTTCCGGGGATACGCAGTATTTT CASSLEYSSGDTQYF
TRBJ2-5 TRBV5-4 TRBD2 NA TGTGCCAGCAGCTTGGGGCTTCGGGGGGGACAAGAGACCCAGTACTTC CASSLGLRGGQETQYF
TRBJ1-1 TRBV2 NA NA TGTGCCAGCACCCAGGAGAACACTGAAGCTTTCTTT CASTQENTEAFF